Each of the 14 T cell receptor beta chains below was sequenced from the same sample in a study of blood T cell repertoires in COVID-19. Sequenced by immunoSEQ multiplex PCR; TCRdb stores in-frame clones only, minus some. The table lists some 260,000 clones, 90% to 95% of them singletons, with approximately 1.9% in the top ten. Sequencing was carried out using PBMCs or T cells enriched from blood (not recorded which). Source of these receptors: a young woman who had recovered from COVID-19.

The chain has TRBV7-3 and TRBJ2-2, with 11 bases aligning to TRBD2. This CDR3 is built from 15 residues. Trimming took 5 bases from V and 3 from J; bases not matched to a gene: 2. Germline V gene sequence: CDR1 SGHTA, CDR2 FQGTGA. CDR3 sequence: CASSETSGDTGELFF. The CDR3 DNA reads as TGTGCCAGCAGCGAGACTAGCGGGGACACCGGGGAGCTGTTTTTT.

The CDR3 loop reads CASSLVSQGRTEAFF. The CDR3 coding sequence is TGTGCCAGCAGCTTAGTCTCTCAGGGGCGCACTGAAGCTTTCTTT. The gene calls are TRBV7-8 and TRBJ1-1; D possibly corresponds to TRBD1 (6 bases). The CDR3 totals 15 residues. The germline V and J ends were trimmed by 1 base and 4 bases, with 13 bases remaining between them. Germline V gene sequence: CDR1 SGHVS, CDR2 FQNEAQ.

The chain combines TRBV5-1 with TRBJ2-1; the match to TRBD2 covers 12 bases. Germline V gene lookup returns CDR1 SGHRS and CDR2 YFSETQ. The CDR3 extends over 18 amino acids. Unmatched junction bases numbered 9, after V lost 1 base and J lost 4 bases. The CDR3 DNA reads as TGCGCCAGCAGCTTGAGGCTAGCGGGAGGGGGGGCGTACAATGAGCAGTTCTTC. It translates to CASSLRLAGGGAYNEQFF.

This chain connects TRBV11-3 to TRBJ2-7; 7 nucleotides match TRBD1. Germline-derived CDR1 and CDR2 are SGHNT and YENEEA. V lost 6 bases and J lost 4; bases outside the gene matches: 12. The CDR3 covers 15 residues. This CDR3 reads CASSSPEGGRYEQYF. CDR3 nucleotides: TGTGCCAGCAGTTCCCCCGAAGGGGGCAGGTACGAGCAGTACTTC.

The CDR3 sequence: CASSTIHANTEAFF. The DNA of the CDR3 is TGTGCCAGCAGTACTATACATGCGAACACTGAAGCTTTCTTT. The chain couples TRBV6-5 to TRBJ1-1; D not certain. Germline lookup yields CDR1 MNHEY and CDR2 SVGAGI. The CDR3 sequence is 14 residues long. Trimming took 5 bases from V and 1 from J, leaving 11 bases between them.

The genes are TRBV11-3 and TRBJ1-6; the D gene is possibly TRBD1 (5 bases). In germline, CDR1 is SGHNT, CDR2 YENEEA. The CDR3 length is 14 residues. With 8 bases removed from V and 6 bases from J, the gap between germline ends came to 14 bases. The CDR3 region is CASGMGGGNSPLHF. The CDR3 DNA follows: TGTGCCAGCGGGATGGGGGGGGGTAATTCACCCCTCCACTTT.

This clone has a single count. The gene calls are TRBV10-1 and TRBJ2-2; 7 bases map to TRBD1. V was pared by 6 bases and J by 4 bases, with 5 bases of the junction left unmatched. There are 14 residues in the CDR3. Germline V gene sequence: CDR1 WNHNN, CDR2 SYGVQD (reference sequence). Here the CDR3 reads CASRPTGATGELFF. The CDR3 nucleotides read TGCGCCAGCAGACCCACAGGGGCCACCGGGGAGCTGTTTTTT.

This chain uses TRBV28 with TRBJ1-5; D might be TRBD1 (6 bases). This CDR3 is built from 15 residues. Germline CDR1 reads MDHEN; CDR2 reads SYDVKM. Trimming took off 8 bases at V and 3 bases at J, with 17 bases between the two ends. CDR3 residues: CASGSGAMDNQPQHF. Here the CDR3 DNA reads TGTGCCAGCGGATCAGGGGCCATGGACAATCAGCCCCAGCATTTT.

This clone has a single count. J is TRBJ1-6 and V is TRBV4-2, with TRBD1 as a possible D gene (6 bases). The CDR3 totals 15 residues. CDR1 and CDR2 from the germline V gene are LGHNA and YNFKEQ. V was shortened by 0 bases and J by 5 bases, with 8 bases between the two germline ends. CDR3 sequence reads: CASSQDPGDNSPLHF. Written as DNA, the CDR3 is TGTGCCAGCAGCCAAGACCCAGGGGATAATTCACCCCTCCACTTT.

This chain connects TRBV3-1 (or the pseudogene TRBV3-2) to TRBJ1-2, with D tentatively TRBD1 (6 bases). The length of the CDR3 is 13 residues. Germline CDR1 is LGHDT and CDR2 is YNNKEL (reference sequence). Trimming removed 1 base from V and 7 bases from J, with 10 bases in between. The CDR3 DNA follows: TGTGCCAGCAGCCAAGGACAGGTTATTGGCTACACCTTC. Translated, it gives CASSQGQVIGYTF.

This clone was recorded only once. The chain couples TRBV12-3 or TRBV12-4 to TRBJ1-6; D remains ambiguous. Deletions cut 6 bases from V and 3 bases from J, with 6 bases between. The CDR3 contains 13 residues. CDR3 protein: CASSRDYNSPLHF. CDR3 bases: TGTGCCAGCAGCCGGGACTATAATTCACCCCTCCACTTT.

The chain links TRBV7-9 to TRBJ2-6, with D possibly matching TRBD1 (6 bases). V was cut by 2 bases and J by 0 bases, with 14 bases left in between. Germline values: CDR1 SEHNR, CDR2 FQNEAQ (reference sequence). There are 18 residues in the CDR3. CDR3 DNA sequence: TGTGCCAGCAGCTTAAGGGGGACGACGGCCTCTGGGGCCAACGTCCTGACTTTC. Its translation: CASSLRGTTASGANVLTF.

The chain links TRBV5-4 to TRBJ2-5, with a possible D match to TRBD2 (5 bases). Germline values: CDR1 SGHNT, CDR2 YYREEE (reference sequence). The CDR3 consists of 15 residues. The V end lost 1 base, the J end lost 1 base, and 11 bases lay between the germline ends. The CDR3 coding sequence is TGTGCCAGCAGCTTGCCAGGCGGGCCCCAAGAGACCCAGTACTTC. Protein: CASSLPGGPQETQYF.

The rearrangement uses TRBV4-1 and TRBJ1-1; no reliable D call. The CDR3 totals 13 residues. V lost 1 base to trimming and J lost 4 bases, with 7 bases between them. Per germline, CDR1 MGHRA and CDR2 YSYEKL. CDR3 in DNA: TGCGCCAGCAGCCAAGGGCGGGGCACTGAAGCTTTCTTT. Translated, it gives CASSQGRGTEAFF.